A selection of T cell receptor beta chains follows, all from one sample in a study of control samples from healthy donors and cancer patients. The assay was immunoSEQ multiplex PCR, and TCRdb's table has in-frame clones only and misses some. The table records roughly 24,000 clones, about 80% of them present only once. Sequences were obtained from PBMCs. Every receptor here comes from a man between 60 and 75 years old with head and neck cancer. The CDR3 runs from the conserved cysteine through the conserved F or W. D genes are given only for firm matches. For some rows the clone size is stated as once, few or many, or as a class when expanded; others skip it.

size,V,J,D,CDR3,DNA
few,TRBV3-1/TRBV3-2,TRBJ2-7,TRBD1,CASSLPDRQDEQYF,TGTGCCAGCAGCCTACCGGACAGGCAGGACGAGCAGTACTTC
.,TRBV19,TRBJ2-2,.,CASRSRESGELFF,TGTGCCAGCCGCTCCAGGGAGTCCGGGGAGCTGTTTTTT
.,TRBV6-5,TRBJ1-6,TRBD1,CASNIQGDNSPLHF,TGTGCCAGCAACATACAGGGGGATAATTCACCCCTCCACTTT
.,TRBV11-2,TRBJ2-7,.,CASSRGGSEYF,TGTGCCAGCAGTAGGGGGGGCTCAGAGTACTTC
.,TRBV11-2,TRBJ1-2,.,CASSLDGASGYTF,TGTGCCAGCAGCTTAGATGGGGCTTCTGGCTACACCTTC
.,TRBV7-8,TRBJ2-1,.,CASSEGRVHEQFF,TGTGCCAGCAGCGAGGGTAGGGTACATGAGCAGTTCTTC
.,TRBV7-2,TRBJ2-1,TRBD2,CASSSLAGGRNEQFF,TGTGCCAGCAGCTCACTAGCGGGGGGGCGCAATGAGCAGTTCTTC
.,TRBV10-1,TRBJ1-5,.,CAVQRNQPQHF,TGCGCCGTACAGAGGAATCAGCCCCAGCATTTT
.,TRBV5-4,TRBJ1-2,.,CASSYISNYGYTF,TGTGCCAGCAGCTACATCTCTAACTATGGCTACACCTTC
.,TRBV18,TRBJ2-1,TRBD1,CASSPRTGTGESNEQFF,TGTGCCAGCTCACCTCGTACCGGGACAGGGGAGAGCAATGAGCAGTTCTTC
.,TRBV9,TRBJ1-2,.,CASSVGLTGSGYTF,TGTGCCAGCAGCGTAGGGCTTACGGGCTCTGGCTACACCTTC
.,TRBV27,TRBJ1-2,TRBD1,CASSLSARTGDGYTF,TGTGCCAGCAGTTTATCAGCAAGGACAGGGGACGGCTACACCTTC
.,TRBV27,TRBJ2-1,TRBD1,CASSLGGQPYNEQFF,TGTGCCAGCAGTTTAGGGGGACAGCCCTACAATGAGCAGTTCTTC
.,TRBV9,TRBJ2-7,.,CASSPLTASYEQYF,TGTGCCAGCAGCCCCCTGACAGCCTCCTACGAGCAGTACTTC
few,TRBV28,TRBJ1-2,.,CASSLPRSYGYTF,TGTGCCAGCAGTTTACCCAGGAGCTATGGCTACACCTTC
.,TRBV11-2,TRBJ1-4,.,CASSLAGVGEKLFF,TGTGCCAGCAGCTTAGCAGGGGTCGGTGAAAAACTGTTTTTT
.,TRBV5-1,TRBJ1-1,.,CASSPGQVSGTEAFF,TGCGCCAGCAGCCCCGGACAAGTCAGTGGTACTGAAGCTTTCTTT
.,TRBV6-4,TRBJ2-1,.,CASSDSVGMGNEQFF,TGTGCCAGCAGTGACTCTGTCGGGATGGGTAATGAGCAGTTCTTC
.,TRBV2,TRBJ1-2,TRBD1,CASKGTGSHGYTF,TGTGCCAGCAAGGGGACAGGGTCGCATGGCTACACCTTC
.,TRBV7-2,TRBJ2-3,.,CASRWGLQGDTQYF,TGTGCCAGCAGATGGGGACTTCAGGGCGATACGCAGTATTTT
.,TRBV29-1,TRBJ2-7,.,CSVEESTGYEQYF,TGCAGCGTCGAGGAGAGCACGGGCTACGAGCAGTACTTC
.,TRBV5-8,TRBJ2-1,TRBD2,CASSFLAEIYNEQFF,TGTGCCAGCAGCTTCCTAGCGGAGATATACAATGAGCAGTTCTTC
.,TRBV28,TRBJ1-5,.,CASTSTNQPQHF,TGTGCCAGCACCTCGACAAATCAGCCCCAGCATTTT
.,TRBV6-2/TRBV6-3,TRBJ2-1,.,CASSFSPPGDEQFF,TGTGCCAGCAGTTTTTCCCCCCCAGGCGATGAGCAGTTCTTC
.,TRBV4-1,TRBJ1-5,.,CASSQEEGSNQPQHF,TGCGCCAGCAGCCAAGAAGAGGGGAGCAATCAGCCCCAGCATTTT
.,TRBV7-2,TRBJ1-5,.,CASSSTGGNQPQHF,TGTGCCAGCAGTTCGACAGGCGGCAATCAGCCCCAGCATTTT
.,TRBV19,TRBJ1-5,.,CASSIVTGIWQPQHF,TGTGCCAGTAGTATAGTTACCGGGATCTGGCAGCCCCAGCATTTT
.,TRBV9,TRBJ1-2,TRBD1,CASSVPTGSGYTF,TGTGCCAGCAGCGTTCCGACAGGGAGCGGCTACACCTTC
.,TRBV7-9,TRBJ1-1,.,CASSGRMNTEAFF,TGTGCCAGCAGCGGACGTATGAACACTGAAGCTTTCTTT
.,TRBV10-1,TRBJ2-1,TRBD2,CASSEDGTSGRADEQFF,TGCGCCAGCAGTGAGGACGGGACTAGCGGAAGAGCGGATGAGCAGTTCTTC
few,TRBV15,TRBJ1-1,.,CATSRDSRFVRGGARMNTEAFF,TGTGCCACCAGCAGAGATTCGAGGTTCGTTCGCGGGGGAGCCAGAATGAACACTGAAGCTTTCTTT
.,TRBV4-2,TRBJ1-1,.,CASSQGGGRMNTEAFF,TGTGCCAGCAGCCAAGGGGGGGGGAGAATGAACACTGAAGCTTTCTTT
.,TRBV7-9,TRBJ2-3,.,CASSLSSGTDTQYF,TGTGCCAGCAGCTTATCGAGCGGCACAGATACGCAGTATTTT
.,TRBV10-2,TRBJ2-3,.,CASSLTQTDTQYF,TGCGCCAGCAGCCTGACCCAAACAGATACGCAGTATTTT
few,TRBV5-6,TRBJ2-5,.,CASSPGAGTRERETQYF,TGTGCCAGCAGCCCTGGCGCCGGGACGAGGGAACGGGAGACCCAGTACTTC
.,TRBV6-5,TRBJ1-1,.,CASTGDGTEAFF,TGTGCCAGCACAGGGGATGGCACTGAAGCTTTCTTT
.,TRBV29-1,TRBJ2-1,.,CSVRTAGGFYNEQFF,TGCAGCGTTAGGACGGCGGGCGGTTTCTACAATGAGCAGTTCTTC
.,TRBV6-5,TRBJ2-7,TRBD2,CASGLAGGPYEQYF,TGTGCCAGCGGCCTAGCGGGAGGGCCATACGAGCAGTACTTC
.,TRBV4-3,TRBJ1-5,.,CASSQDWDSNQPQHF,TGCGCCAGCAGCCAAGACTGGGACAGCAATCAGCCCCAGCATTTT
.,TRBV9,TRBJ2-3,.,CASSVGVNPSTDTQYF,TGTGCCAGCAGCGTAGGAGTAAACCCTAGCACAGATACGCAGTATTTT
.,TRBV4-3,TRBJ1-5,.,CASSQHREGGNQPQHF,TGCGCCAGCAGCCAACACAGGGAAGGGGGCAATCAGCCCCAGCATTTT
.,TRBV18,TRBJ2-7,.,CASSESGYEQYF,TGTGCCAGCTCAGAGTCAGGGTACGAGCAGTACTTC
.,TRBV25-1,TRBJ2-2,TRBD2,CASSGTSGTPGELFF,TGTGCCAGCAGCGGGACTAGCGGCACCCCCGGGGAGCTGTTTTTT
.,TRBV11-3,TRBJ1-1,.,CASSLAERLTEAFF,TGTGCCAGCAGCTTAGCGGAGAGGCTAACTGAAGCTTTCTTT
.,TRBV27,TRBJ2-7,.,CASGRSPPLYEQYF,TGTGCCAGCGGCAGATCCCCTCCCCTTTACGAGCAGTACTTC
.,TRBV5-1,TRBJ2-5,TRBD1,CASSPGQQETQYF,TGCGCCAGCAGCCCGGGACAGCAAGAGACCCAGTACTTC
once,TRBV19,TRBJ2-5,TRBD2,CASSPRTSGRRSQETQYF,TGTGCCAGTAGTCCCCGGACTAGCGGGAGGAGGTCCCAAGAGACCCAGTACTTC
.,TRBV14,TRBJ1-6,TRBD1,CASSQGTGVWRAPLHF,TGTGCCAGCAGCCAAGGGACAGGGGTATGGAGGGCACCCCTCCACTTT
.,TRBV6-6,TRBJ1-1,.,CASSRGPWDAEAFF,TGTGCCAGCAGCCGAGGGCCATGGGACGCTGAAGCTTTCTTT
.,TRBV19,TRBJ2-2,.,CASSTRFRGPGRISGVKDTGELFF,TGTGCCAGTAGTACCCGCTTCAGGGGGCCGGGGCGCATCAGCGGGGTAAAGGATACCGGGGAGCTGTTTTTT
.,TRBV19,TRBJ1-2,TRBD1,CASSIGQGGHGYTF,TGTGCCAGTAGTATAGGACAGGGTGGGCATGGCTACACCTTC
.,TRBV11-2,TRBJ1-2,.,CASSPGVGYGYTF,TGTGCCAGCAGCCCAGGAGTGGGCTATGGCTACACCTTC
.,TRBV27,TRBJ1-1,TRBD1,CASNGRQGEAFF,TGTGCCAGCAACGGACGACAGGGGGAAGCTTTCTTT
.,TRBV6-5,TRBJ2-1,.,CASSTSPNNEQFF,TGTGCCAGCAGTACTAGTCCCAACAATGAGCAGTTCTTC
.,TRBV7-9,TRBJ1-2,.,CASSLEGSLTYGYTF,TGTGCCAGCAGCTTAGAAGGGAGCTTAACCTATGGCTACACCTTC
.,TRBV7-9,TRBJ2-7,TRBD2,CASSPVTGGVNQGLGEQYF,TGTGCCAGCAGCCCCGTCACGGGGGGGGTCAATCAGGGGCTCGGCGAGCAGTACTTC
.,TRBV28,TRBJ2-5,TRBD2,CASSLSGVETQYF,TGTGCCAGCAGTTTAAGCGGGGTAGAGACCCAGTACTTC
.,TRBV6-2/TRBV6-3,TRBJ2-3,TRBD2,CASSYEAGGFSTDTQYF,TGTGCCAGCAGTTACGAGGCGGGGGGATTTAGCACAGATACGCAGTATTTT
.,TRBV9,TRBJ2-3,TRBD2,CASSVRLAGVTDTQYF,TGTGCCAGCAGCGTAAGGTTAGCGGGAGTAACAGATACGCAGTATTTT
once,TRBV5-8,TRBJ1-2,.,CASSLAAGYGYTF,TGTGCCAGCAGCTTGGCAGCGGGCTATGGCTACACCTTC